The 20 T cell receptor beta chains below were found in one sample sequenced in a study of post-analysis software for immune sequencing data. Study-wide points: Comparison of patients with controls showed a handful of TRBV segments more frequent in patients, TRBV5-6, TRBV5-1 and TRBV20-1 among them.

Their target antigens are unknown. Built from TCR beta cDNA, the libraries had unique molecular identifiers in them. TCRdb independently ran MiXCR on the PCR reads; one entry per CDR3 protein. There are more than 500,000 distinct CDR3 sequences in the sample; 34% occur only once, and 4.5% to 7.5% lies in the top ten. Sequenced material: blood. The receptors shown here come from a girl aged 2 to 17 with multiple sclerosis.

This clonotype was counted only a few times. A read error may account for a junction end that differs from germline. The chain employs TRBV9 and TRBJ2-6, with a possible D match to TRBD1 (5 bases). In germline, CDR1 is SGDLS, CDR2 YYNGEE. CDR3 size: 16 residues. This CDR3 reads CASSGLKVPGANVRTF. The CDR3, as DNA: TGTGCCAGCAGCGGCCTTAAGGTCCCTGGGGCCAACGTCCGGACTTTC.

This clonotype was counted between two and nine times. The chain employs TRBV4-2 and TRBJ1-1, with a weak D call TRBD1 (5 bases). CDR1 LGHNA and CDR2 YNFKEQ come from the germline V gene. The CDR3 contains 14 residues. V lost 8 bases, J lost 1 base, and 14 bases lay in between. The CDR3 nucleotides are TGTGCCAGCGCGCGGGGGAGACAGAACACTGAAGCTTTCTTT. Protein product: CASARGRQNTEAFF.

This chain links TRBV12-3 or TRBV12-4 with TRBJ2-5, with TRBD1 matching over 8 bases. The CDR3 extends over 13 amino acids. The junction had 4 bases not matched to a gene; V was cut back by 6 bases and J by 4 bases. The CDR3 here is CASRMTGVETQYF. The CDR3 region has the DNA TGTGCCAGCAGAATGACAGGGGTAGAGACCCAGTACTTC.

The rearrangement links TRBV29-1 to TRBJ2-7; 12 bases are a match to TRBD1. The DNA end lines up better with TRBJ2-5; the J call may be wrong. Germline CDR1 reads SQVTM; CDR2 reads ANQGSEA. CDR3 length: 14 amino acids. The chain's CDR3 is CSVTGTGGGETQYF. Written as DNA, the CDR3 is TGCAGCGTGACCGGGACAGGGGGCGGGGAGACCCAGTACTTC.

The CDR3 loop is CATSGGQGLDTDTQYF. The CDR3 DNA follows: TGTGCCACCAGCGGAGGACAGGGGCTAGACACAGATACGCAGTATTTT. The chain recombines TRBV15 with TRBJ2-3, with 9 bases lining up with TRBD1. V was pared by 5 bases and J by 2 bases, with 8 bases of the junction left unmatched. Per the germline V gene, CDR1 is LNHNV and CDR2 is YYDKDF (reference sequence). This CDR3 has 16 amino acids.

The chain couples TRBV29-1 to TRBJ2-5; D is perhaps TRBD2 (6 bases). The CDR3 is 12 residues long. The germline gives CDR1 SQVTM, CDR2 ANQGSEA. The V gene lost 5 bases and the J gene lost 0 bases, with 7 bases spanning the gap. CDR3 coding DNA: TGCAGCGTTTCTAGCGACCAAGAGACCCAGTACTTC. It specifies CSVSSDQETQYF.

The rearrangement links TRBV20-1 to TRBJ2-5, with 7 nucleotides matching TRBD1. Germline V gene lookup returns CDR1 DFQATT and CDR2 SNEGSKA (reference sequence). The CDR3 loop spans 14 amino acids. J lost 1 base, V lost 4 bases, and 6 bases had no gene match. The CDR3: CSAKVDRAQETQYF. The DNA for the CDR3 is TGCAGTGCTAAAGTCGACAGGGCCCAAGAGACCCAGTACTTC.

Notes on this clonotype: One junction end disagrees with the germline gene, perhaps due to a read error. The chain employs TRBV20-1 and TRBJ2-3, with D possibly matching TRBD1 (6 bases). The CDR3 loop spans 14 amino acids. CDR1 DFQATT and CDR2 SNEGSKA come from the germline V gene (reference sequence). DNA for the CDR3: TGTAGTGCTTACGACAGGCACCGCACAGATACGCAGTATTTT. Translated: CSAYDRHRTDTQYF.

This sequence joins TRBV6-5 and TRBJ2-7; 8 bases are shared with TRBD2. V lost 6 bases, J lost 2 bases, and 9 bases stayed unmatched. The CDR3 loop spans 15 amino acids. Germline CDR1 reads MNHEY; CDR2 reads SVGAGI. This CDR3 reads CASRETSGFTYEQYF. For the CDR3, the DNA is TGTGCCAGCAGGGAAACTAGCGGTTTTACCTACGAGCAGTACTTC.

This clonotype has ten or more counts. This rearrangement joins TRBV29-1 to TRBJ1-1, with 10 bases fitting TRBD1. Germline V gives CDR1 SQVTM, CDR2 ANQGSEA. The CDR3 totals 14 residues. Trimming removed 7 bases from V and 3 bases from J; junction bases left unmatched: 8. CDR3 sequence (DNA): TGCAGCGGGCGAGGGACAGGGGACCACACTGAAGCTTTCTTT. It yields the protein CSGRGTGDHTEAFF. The variable domain in full, with the rest retrieved from reference TRBV29-1 and TRBJ1-1, is SAVISQKPSRDICQRGTSLTIQCQVDSQVTMMFWYRQQPGQSLTLIATANQGSEATYESGFVIDKFPISRPNLTFSTLTVSNMSPEDSSIYLCSGRGTGDHTEAFFGQGTRLTVV.

The rearrangement joins TRBV5-1 to TRBJ2-5, with D possibly TRBD1 on 5 matching bases. Trimming left V 7 bases short and J 1 base short, with 8 bases between. Germline V gene sequence: CDR1 SGHRS, CDR2 YFSETQ. The CDR3 runs to 12 residues. The DNA of the CDR3 is TGCGCCAGCGGGGCCAGCCAAGAGACCCAGTACTTC. Protein: CASGASQETQYF.

This clonotype occurred many times. The V and J genes are TRBV29-1 and TRBJ2-5; 8 nucleotides align to TRBD2. The CDR3 contains 17 residues. Germline V gene data show CDR1 as SQVTM and CDR2 as ANQGSEA. The V gene end was trimmed by 2 bases and the J gene end by 1 base; junction bases not matched to a gene: 12. CDR3 DNA sequence: TGCAGCGTTGAAAGCCCTGATGGGCGGGGGGTCCAAGAGACCCAGTACTTC. The encoded protein is CSVESPDGRGVQETQYF. Looking up the rest from reference TRBV29-1 and TRBJ2-5 gives the full variable domain: SAVISQKPSRDICQRGTSLTIQCQVDSQVTMMFWYRQQPGQSLTLIATANQGSEATYESGFVIDKFPISRPNLTFSTLTVSNMSPEDSSIYLCSVESPDGRGVQETQYFGPGTRLLVL.

The chain has TRBV5-1 and TRBJ2-7; TRBD1 matches 8 bases. The V and J ends lost 3 bases and 3 bases, in that order; junction bases with no gene match: 8. The CDR3 runs to 15 residues. The germline V gene has CDR1 SGHRS and CDR2 YFSETQ. CDR3 residues: CASSSTGVSIYEQYF. As DNA, the CDR3 is TGCGCCAGCAGCTCGACAGGGGTGTCAATCTACGAGCAGTACTTC.

The V call is TRBV5-1, the J call TRBJ1-5, with D unclear. The germline gives CDR1 SGHRS, CDR2 YFSETQ. V was pared by 4 bases and J by 4 bases, with 9 bases between. The CDR3 runs 13 residues. CDR3 residues: CASSVGPNQPQHF. CDR3 nucleotide sequence: TGCGCCAGCAGCGTTGGGCCGAATCAGCCCCAGCATTTT.

The sample holds one count of this clonotype. The V gene is TRBV12-3 or TRBV12-4, the J gene TRBJ2-4; 9 bases are a match to TRBD2. The end of the DNA fits TRBJ2-7 better, so the J call may be wrong. The CDR3 contains 15 residues. The CDR3 loop is CASSRGAGGTDEQYF. DNA of the CDR3: TGTGCCAGCAGTCGCGGAGCGGGGGGTACAGACGAGCAGTACTTC.

CDR3 DNA sequence: TGTGCCAGCACCCTGACTAGCGGGGGGCAAGAGACCCAGTACTTC. It specifies CASTLTSGGQETQYF. This rearrangement joins TRBV12-3 or TRBV12-4 to TRBJ2-5, with TRBD2 matching 13 bases. Trimming removed 7 bases from V and 2 bases from J; junction bases left unmatched: 4. The CDR3 totals 15 residues.

The chain has TRBV7-3 and TRBJ1-1; D uncertain. Germline V gene data show CDR1 as SGHTA and CDR2 as FQGTGA. V lost 2 bases and J 4 bases, leaving 8 bases between the germline ends. The CDR3 spans 13 residues. CDR3 coding DNA: TGTGCCAGCAGCTTATATGGGCGCACTGAAGCTTTCTTT. This translates into CASSLYGRTEAFF.

This clonotype occurred many times. The CDR3 loop is CASSHDGPGEQETQYF. The CDR3 DNA reads TGTGCCAGCAGCCACGATGGTCCCGGAGAGCAAGAGACCCAGTACTTC. The rearrangement links TRBV11-1 to TRBJ2-5; D is unresolved. CDR3 length: 16 amino acids. Trimming took 5 bases from V and 2 from J, leaving 18 bases between them. CDR1 and CDR2 from the germline V gene are SGHAT and FQDESV (reference sequence).

This clonotype is a singleton in its sample. V is TRBV15 and J is TRBJ1-1; D gene unclear. The CDR3 extends over 18 amino acids. Trimming pared 1 base from V and 3 bases from J, leaving 21 bases between. Germline CDR1 and CDR2: LNHNV and YYDKDF (reference sequence). CDR3 region: CATSRVGLEIRRDTEAFF. Written as DNA, the CDR3 is TGTGCCACCAGCAGAGTAGGCTTGGAGATCCGGCGGGACACTGAAGCTTTCTTT.

V and J are TRBV20-1 and TRBJ1-1, with no clear D. From germline, CDR1 is DFQATT and CDR2 SNEGSKA (reference sequence). The CDR3 totals 14 residues. The V gene lost 0 bases and the J gene lost 11 bases, with 19 bases spanning the gap. The CDR3 DNA reads as TGCAGTGCTAGAGATGGGATCGGAAGAGTGTGGGCTTTCTTT. This sequence encodes CSARDGIGRVWAFF.